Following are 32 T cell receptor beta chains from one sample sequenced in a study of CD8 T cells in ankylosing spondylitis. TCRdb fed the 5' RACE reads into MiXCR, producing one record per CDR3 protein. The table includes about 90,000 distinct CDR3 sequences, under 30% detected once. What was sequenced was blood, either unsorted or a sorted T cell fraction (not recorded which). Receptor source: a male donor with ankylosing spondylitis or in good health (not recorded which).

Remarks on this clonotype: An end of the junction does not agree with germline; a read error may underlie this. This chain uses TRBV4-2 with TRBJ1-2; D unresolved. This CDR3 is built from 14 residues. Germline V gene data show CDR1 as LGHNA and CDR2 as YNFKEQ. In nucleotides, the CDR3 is TGTGCCATCAGCCCCGGACTGCCCGGCTATGGCTACACCTTC. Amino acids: CAISPGLPGYGYTF.

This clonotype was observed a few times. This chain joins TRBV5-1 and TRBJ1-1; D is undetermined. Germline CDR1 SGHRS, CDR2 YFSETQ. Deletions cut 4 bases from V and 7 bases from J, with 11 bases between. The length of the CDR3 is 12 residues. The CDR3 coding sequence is TGCGCCAGCAGCCCAAGAGGGCTTGAAGCTTTCTTT. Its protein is CASSPRGLEAFF.

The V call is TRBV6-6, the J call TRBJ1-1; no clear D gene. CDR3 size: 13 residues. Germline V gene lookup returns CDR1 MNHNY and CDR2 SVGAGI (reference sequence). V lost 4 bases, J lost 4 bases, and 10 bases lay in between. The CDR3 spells CASSSAPSTEAFF. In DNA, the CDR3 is TGTGCCAGCAGTTCGGCCCCCAGCACTGAAGCTTTCTTT.

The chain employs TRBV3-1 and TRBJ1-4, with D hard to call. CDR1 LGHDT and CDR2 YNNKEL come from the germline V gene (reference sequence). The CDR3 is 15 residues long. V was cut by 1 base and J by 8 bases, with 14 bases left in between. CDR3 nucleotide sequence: TGTGCCAGCAGCCAAGGAGGAAGGAGAAGCGAAAAACTGTTTTTT. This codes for CASSQGGRRSEKLFF.

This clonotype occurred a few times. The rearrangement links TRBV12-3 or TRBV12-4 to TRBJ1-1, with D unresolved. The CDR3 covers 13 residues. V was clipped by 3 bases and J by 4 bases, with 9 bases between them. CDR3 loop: CASSFEEATEAFF. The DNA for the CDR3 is TGTGCCAGCAGTTTTGAGGAGGCCACTGAAGCTTTCTTT.

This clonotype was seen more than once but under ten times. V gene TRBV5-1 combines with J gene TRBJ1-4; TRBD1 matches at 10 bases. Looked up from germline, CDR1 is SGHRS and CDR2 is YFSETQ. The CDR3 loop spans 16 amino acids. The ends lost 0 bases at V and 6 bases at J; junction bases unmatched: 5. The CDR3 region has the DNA TGCGCCAGCAGCTTGGCCGGAGGACAGGGGGATGAAAAACTGTTTTTT. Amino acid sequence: CASSLAGGQGDEKLFF.

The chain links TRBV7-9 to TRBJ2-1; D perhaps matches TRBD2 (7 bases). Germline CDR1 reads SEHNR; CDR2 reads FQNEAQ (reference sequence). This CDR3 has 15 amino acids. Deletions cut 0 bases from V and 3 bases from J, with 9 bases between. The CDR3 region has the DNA TGTGCCAGCAGCTTAGCGGGGGGGCGCTACAATGAGCAGTTCTTC. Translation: CASSLAGGRYNEQFF. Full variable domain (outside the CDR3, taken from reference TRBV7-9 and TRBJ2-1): DTGVSQNPRHKITKRGQNVTFRCDPISEHNRLYWYRQTLGQGPEFLTYFQNEAQLEKSRLLSDRFSAERPKGSFSTLEIQRTEQGDSAMYLCASSLAGGRYNEQFFGPGTRLTVL.

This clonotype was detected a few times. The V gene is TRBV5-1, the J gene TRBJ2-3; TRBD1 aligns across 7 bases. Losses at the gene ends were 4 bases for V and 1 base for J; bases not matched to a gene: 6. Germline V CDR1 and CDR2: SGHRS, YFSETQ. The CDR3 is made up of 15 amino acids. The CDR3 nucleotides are TGCGCCAGCAGCACCCGGGACAGCCGCACAGATACGCAGTATTTT. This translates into CASSTRDSRTDTQYF.

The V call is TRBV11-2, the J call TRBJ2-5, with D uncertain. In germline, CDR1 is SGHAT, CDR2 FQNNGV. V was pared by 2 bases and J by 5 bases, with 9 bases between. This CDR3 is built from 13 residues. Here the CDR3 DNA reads TGTGCCAGCAGCTTACGACTTTGGGAGACCCAGTACTTC. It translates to CASSLRLWETQYF.

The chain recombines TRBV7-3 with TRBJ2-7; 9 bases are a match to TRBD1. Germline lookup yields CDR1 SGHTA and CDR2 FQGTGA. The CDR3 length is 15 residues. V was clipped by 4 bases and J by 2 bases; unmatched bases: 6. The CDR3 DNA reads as TGTGCCAGCAGCTCCGCTGGGACAGGGCCCTACGAGCAGTACGTC. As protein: CASSSAGTGPYEQYV.

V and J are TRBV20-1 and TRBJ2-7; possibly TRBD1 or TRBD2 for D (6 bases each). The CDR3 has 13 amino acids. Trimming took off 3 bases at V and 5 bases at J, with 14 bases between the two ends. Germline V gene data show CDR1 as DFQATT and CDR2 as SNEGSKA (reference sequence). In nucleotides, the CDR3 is TGCAGTGCTAGGTCAGGGGAGGATAACGAGCAGTACGTC. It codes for CSARSGEDNEQYV.

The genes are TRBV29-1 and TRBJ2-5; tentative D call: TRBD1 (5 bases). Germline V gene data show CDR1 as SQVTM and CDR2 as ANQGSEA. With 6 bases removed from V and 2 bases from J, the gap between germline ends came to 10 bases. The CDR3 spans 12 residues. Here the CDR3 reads CSVQTAQETQYF. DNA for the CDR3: TGCAGCGTCCAGACAGCGCAAGAGACCCAGTACTTC.

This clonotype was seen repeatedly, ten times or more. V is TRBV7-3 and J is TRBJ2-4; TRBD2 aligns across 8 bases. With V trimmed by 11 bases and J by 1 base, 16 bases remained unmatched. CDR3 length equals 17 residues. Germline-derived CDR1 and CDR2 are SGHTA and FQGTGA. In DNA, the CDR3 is TGTGCCCTTACCCCAGCGGGAGCGCATTCGGCCAAAAACATTCAGTACTTC. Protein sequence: CALTPAGAHSAKNIQYF.

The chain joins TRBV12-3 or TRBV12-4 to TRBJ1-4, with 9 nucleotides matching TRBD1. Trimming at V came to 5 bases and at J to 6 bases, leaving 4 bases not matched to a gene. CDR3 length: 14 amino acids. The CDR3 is CASSLTGGDEKLFF. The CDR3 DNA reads TGTGCCAGCAGTCTGACAGGGGGTGATGAAAAACTGTTTTTT.

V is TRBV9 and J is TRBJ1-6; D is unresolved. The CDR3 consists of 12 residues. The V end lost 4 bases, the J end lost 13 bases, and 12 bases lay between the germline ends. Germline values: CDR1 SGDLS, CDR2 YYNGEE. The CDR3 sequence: CASSLNGRPLHF. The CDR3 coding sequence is TGTGCCAGCAGCCTCAATGGGAGGCCCCTCCACTTT. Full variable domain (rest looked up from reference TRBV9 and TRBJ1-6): DSGVTQTPKHLITATGQRVTLRCSPRSGDLSVYWYQQSLDQGLQFLIQYYNGEERAKGNILERFSAQQFPDLHSELNLSSLELGDSALYFCASSLNGRPLHFGNGTRLTVT.

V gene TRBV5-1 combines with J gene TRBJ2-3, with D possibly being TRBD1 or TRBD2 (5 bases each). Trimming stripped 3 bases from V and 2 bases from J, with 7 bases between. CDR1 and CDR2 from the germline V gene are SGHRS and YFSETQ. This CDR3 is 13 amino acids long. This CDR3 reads CASSYGTTDTQYF. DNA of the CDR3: TGCGCCAGCAGCTACGGGACCACAGATACGCAGTATTTT.

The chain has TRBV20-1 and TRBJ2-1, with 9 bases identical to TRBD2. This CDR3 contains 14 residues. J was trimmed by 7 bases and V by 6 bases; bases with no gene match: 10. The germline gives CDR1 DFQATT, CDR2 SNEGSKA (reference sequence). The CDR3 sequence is CSAHPGLAWNEQFF. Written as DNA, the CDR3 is TGCAGTGCCCACCCGGGACTAGCCTGGAATGAGCAGTTCTTC.

CDR3 residues: CASSQGPGGDEKLFF. CDR3 coding DNA: TGTGCCAGCAGCCAGGGCCCGGGGGGGGATGAAAAACTGTTTTTT. This chain connects TRBV4-2 to TRBJ1-4; D perhaps matches TRBD1 (5 bases). V lost 3 bases to trimming and J lost 6 bases, with 14 bases between them. The CDR3 is 15 residues long. From germline, CDR1 is LGHNA and CDR2 YNFKEQ.

This CDR3 reads CASSPPGETQYF. CDR3 coding DNA: TGTGCCAGCTCACCTCCCGGGGAGACCCAGTACTTC. The chain employs TRBV18 and TRBJ2-5; D is unresolved. Per germline, CDR1 KGHSH and CDR2 LQKENI. This CDR3 is built from 12 residues. Deletions cut 3 bases from V and 5 bases from J, with 7 bases between. Based on the CDR3 plus reference TRBV18 and TRBJ2-5, the full variable domain is NAGVMQNPRHLVRRRGQEARLRCSPMKGHSHVYWYRQLPEEGLKFMVYLQKENIIDESGMPKERFSAEFPKEGPSILRIQQVVRGDSAAYFCASSPPGETQYFGPGTRLLVL.

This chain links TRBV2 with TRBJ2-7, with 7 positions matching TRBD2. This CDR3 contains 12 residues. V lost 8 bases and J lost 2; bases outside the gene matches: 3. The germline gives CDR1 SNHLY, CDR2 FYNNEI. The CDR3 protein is CASGTKTYEQYF. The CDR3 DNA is TGTGCCAGCGGGACTAAGACCTACGAGCAGTACTTC.

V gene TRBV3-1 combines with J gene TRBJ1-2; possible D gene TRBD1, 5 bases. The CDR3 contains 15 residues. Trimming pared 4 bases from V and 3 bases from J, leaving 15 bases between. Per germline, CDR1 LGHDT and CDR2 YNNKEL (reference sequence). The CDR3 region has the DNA TGTGCCAGCAGCCCCCGGAACAGAGGGGACTATGGCTACACCTTC. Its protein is CASSPRNRGDYGYTF. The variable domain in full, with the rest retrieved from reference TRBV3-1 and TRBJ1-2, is DTAVSQTPKYLVTQMGNDKSIKCEQNLGHDTMYWYKQDSKKFLKIMFSYNNKELIINETVPNRFSPKSPDKAHLNLHINSLELGDSAVYFCASSPRNRGDYGYTFGSGTRLTVV.

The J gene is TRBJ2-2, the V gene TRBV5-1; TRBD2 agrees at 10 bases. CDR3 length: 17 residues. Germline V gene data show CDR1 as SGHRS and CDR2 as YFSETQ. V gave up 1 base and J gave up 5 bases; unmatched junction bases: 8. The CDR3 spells CASSLRSLAGNTGELFF. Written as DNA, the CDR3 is TGCGCCAGCAGCTTGCGTTCACTAGCGGGGAATACCGGGGAGCTGTTTTTT.

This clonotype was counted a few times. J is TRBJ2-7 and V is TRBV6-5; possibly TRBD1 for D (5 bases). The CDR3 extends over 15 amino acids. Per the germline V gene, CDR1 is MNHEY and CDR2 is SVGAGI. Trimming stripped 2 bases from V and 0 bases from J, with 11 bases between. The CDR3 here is CASSYQTAVSYEQYF. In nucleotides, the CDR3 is TGTGCCAGCAGTTACCAGACAGCCGTCTCCTACGAGCAGTACTTC.

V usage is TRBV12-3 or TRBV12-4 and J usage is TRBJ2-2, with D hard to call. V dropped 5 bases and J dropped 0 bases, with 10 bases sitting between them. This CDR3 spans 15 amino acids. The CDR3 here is CASSTQLTNTGELFF. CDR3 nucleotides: TGTGCCAGCAGTACCCAGCTCACGAACACCGGGGAGCTGTTTTTT.

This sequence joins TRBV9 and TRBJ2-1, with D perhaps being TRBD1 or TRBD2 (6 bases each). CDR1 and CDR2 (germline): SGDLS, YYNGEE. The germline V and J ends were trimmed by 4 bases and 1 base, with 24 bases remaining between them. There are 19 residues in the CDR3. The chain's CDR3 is CASSTPEGGLLASYNEQFF. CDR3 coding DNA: TGTGCCAGCAGCACTCCCGAAGGGGGACTTTTGGCGTCCTACAATGAGCAGTTCTTC.

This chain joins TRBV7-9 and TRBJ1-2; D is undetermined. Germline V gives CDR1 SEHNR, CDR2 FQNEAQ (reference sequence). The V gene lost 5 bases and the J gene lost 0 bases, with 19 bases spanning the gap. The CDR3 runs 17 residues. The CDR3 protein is CASSPREWKGANYGYTF. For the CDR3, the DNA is TGTGCCAGCAGCCCCCGCGAGTGGAAAGGAGCTAACTATGGCTACACCTTC.

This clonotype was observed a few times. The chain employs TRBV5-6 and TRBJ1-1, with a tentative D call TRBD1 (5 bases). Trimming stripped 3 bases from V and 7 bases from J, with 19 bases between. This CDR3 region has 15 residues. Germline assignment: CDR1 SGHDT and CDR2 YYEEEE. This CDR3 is CASSWGGLLSGEAFF. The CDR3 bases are TGTGCCAGCAGCTGGGGGGGACTGCTCTCAGGTGAAGCTTTCTTT.

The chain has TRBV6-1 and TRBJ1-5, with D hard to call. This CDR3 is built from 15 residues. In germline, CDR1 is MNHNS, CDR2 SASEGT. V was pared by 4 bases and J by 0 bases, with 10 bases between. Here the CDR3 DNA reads TGTGCCAGCAGTGTTGGCGGAATTAGCAATCAGCCCCAGCATTTT. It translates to CASSVGGISNQPQHF.

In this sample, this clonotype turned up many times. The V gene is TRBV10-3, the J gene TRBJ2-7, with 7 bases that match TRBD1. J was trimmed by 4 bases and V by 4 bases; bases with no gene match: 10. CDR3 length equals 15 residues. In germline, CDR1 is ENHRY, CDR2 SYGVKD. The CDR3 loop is CAISGADRAAYEQYF. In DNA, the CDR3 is TGTGCCATCAGTGGAGCCGACAGGGCCGCGTACGAGCAGTACTTC.

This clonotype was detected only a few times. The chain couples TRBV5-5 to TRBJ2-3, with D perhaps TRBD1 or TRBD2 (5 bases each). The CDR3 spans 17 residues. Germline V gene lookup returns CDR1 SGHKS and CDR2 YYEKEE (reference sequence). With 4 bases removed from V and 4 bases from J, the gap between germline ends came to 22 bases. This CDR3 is CASSAGGRGRGPDTQYF. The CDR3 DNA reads TGTGCCAGCAGCGCCGGAGGAAGGGGCAGAGGCCCAGATACGCAGTATTTT.

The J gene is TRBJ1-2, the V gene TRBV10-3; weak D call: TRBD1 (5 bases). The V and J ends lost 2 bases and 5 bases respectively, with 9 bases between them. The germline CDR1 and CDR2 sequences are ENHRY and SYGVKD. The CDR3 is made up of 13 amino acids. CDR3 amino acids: CAISEIDSYGYTF. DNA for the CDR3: TGTGCCATCAGTGAGATAGACAGTTATGGCTACACCTTC.

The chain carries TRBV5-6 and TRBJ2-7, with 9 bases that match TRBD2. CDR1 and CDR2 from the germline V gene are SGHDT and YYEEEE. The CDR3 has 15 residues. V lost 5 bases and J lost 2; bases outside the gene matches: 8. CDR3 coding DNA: TGTGCCAGCAGTTCCCTTGAGCGGGAGGCCTACGAGCAGTACTTC. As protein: CASSSLEREAYEQYF.